The source of this TCR beta chain is a study of T cell repertoires in cytomegalovirus infection. TCRdb processed the reads anew with MiXCR; each CDR3 protein has one entry. Here the sample spans fewer than 700,000 distinct CDR3 sequences, more than 20% being singletons. V lost 3 bases and J lost 14, with 4 bases in between. Germline loops: CDR1 SGHVS, CDR2 FNYEAQ. The CDR3 contains 8 residues. The V gene is TRBV7-6, the J gene TRBJ1-2; no reliable D call. The receptor was derived from a human donor in good health (CMV status not recorded). Some clones in this sample may be carry-over from other donors' samples. Sequencing was carried out using CD8+ T cells from PBMCs. The CDR3 DNA reads TGTGCCAGCAGCTTCGGGACCTTC. Translation gives CASSFGTF.